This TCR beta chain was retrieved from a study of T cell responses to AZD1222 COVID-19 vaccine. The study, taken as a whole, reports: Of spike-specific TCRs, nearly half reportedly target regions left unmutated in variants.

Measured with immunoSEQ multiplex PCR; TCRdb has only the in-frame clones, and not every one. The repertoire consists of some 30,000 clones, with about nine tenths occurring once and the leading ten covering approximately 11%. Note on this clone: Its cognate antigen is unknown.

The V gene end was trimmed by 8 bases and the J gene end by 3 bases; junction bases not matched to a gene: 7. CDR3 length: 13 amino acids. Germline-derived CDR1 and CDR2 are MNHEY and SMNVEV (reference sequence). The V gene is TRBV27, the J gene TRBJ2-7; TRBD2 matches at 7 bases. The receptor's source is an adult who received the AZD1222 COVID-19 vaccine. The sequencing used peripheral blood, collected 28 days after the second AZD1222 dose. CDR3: CASALAGNYEQYF. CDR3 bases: TGTGCCAGCGCATTAGCGGGCAACTACGAGCAGTACTTC.